One sample yielded the 25 T cell receptor beta chains listed below, sequenced in a study of Tregs in tolerant kidney transplant recipients. CFSE-labeled recipient PBMCs were cultured more than five days with irradiated graft donor PBMCs, then FACS-sorted. Which antigens these TCRs recognize remains unknown. Profiling relied on immunoSEQ multiplex PCR, and the TCRdb table lists in-frame clones only, not all of them. The table lists about 2,000 clones, with about 17% in the top ten. The source was CD4+ T cells from blood cultured with allogeneic cells, collected before the transplant. Receptors were obtained from a human patient who received a combined kidney and bone marrow transplant.

In terms of frequency, this clone is medium-sized. The read ends 3 residues early relative to the CDR3; the germline J gene fills the gap. The chain joins TRBV6-1 to TRBJ2-7; D call uncertain. V lost 4 bases, J lost 4 bases, and 5 bases lay in between. The CDR3 is made up of 11 amino acids. Germline V gene sequence: CDR1 MNHNS, CDR2 SASEGT. The chain's CDR3 is CASSAVYEQYF. The DNA read from the CDR3 is TGTGCCAGCAGTGCAGTATACGAG.

This clone ranks as medium-sized (0.01 to 0.1%) in terms of frequency. The CDR3 end falls 3 residues outside the read, so it is completed with the germline J gene. V is TRBV4-1 and J is TRBJ1-4; tentative D call: TRBD1 (5 bases). Looked up from germline, CDR1 is MGHRA and CDR2 is YSYEKL. V was shortened by 0 bases and J by 3 bases, with 11 bases between the two germline ends. There are 16 residues in the CDR3. CDR3 DNA, as far as it was read: TGCGCCAGCAGCCAAGACTACAGGAGGGCTAATGAAAAA. Encoded protein: CASSQDYRRANEK. In full, the CDR3 reads CASSQDYRRANEKLFF.

This clone is called medium-sized based on its frequency. The CDR3 end is not reached by the read, which stops 3 residues before it; the germline J gene fills it in. The V and J genes are TRBV12-5 and TRBJ1-2; 8 nucleotides line up with TRBD1. This CDR3 comprises 18 residues. Per the germline V gene, CDR1 is LGHNT and CDR2 is FRNRAP. The part of the CDR3 DNA that was read is TGTGCCCAGGCGCGGGACAGGAATCCTTTTATGGAAGTTTGGGGC. Its protein is CAQARDRNPFMEVWG. The complete CDR3 sequence is CAQARDRNPFMEVWGYTF.

This clone is medium-sized by frequency. The read terminates 3 residues before the CDR3 end, so the remaining end is supplied by the germline J gene. V usage is TRBV19 and J usage is TRBJ1-1, with a weak D call TRBD1 (6 bases). Germline V gives CDR1 LNHDA, CDR2 SQIVND (reference sequence). The CDR3 contains 12 residues. Trimming took 10 bases from V and 7 from J, leaving 16 bases between them. The CDR3 loop reads CATTGGGFEAFF. The covered CDR3 bases are TGTGCCACTACGGGGGGGGGCTTTGAA.

Measured by frequency, this clone is medium-sized. The read falls 3 residues short of the CDR3 end, and the missing part is taken from the germline J gene. The V and J genes are TRBV7-7 and TRBJ1-2, with D maybe TRBD1 (6 bases). The CDR3 has 15 residues. Germline V gene sequence: CDR1 SSHAT, CDR2 FNYEAQ (reference sequence). V was shortened by 1 base and J by 7 bases, with 16 bases between the two germline ends. CDR3: CASSLDTAGVGGYTF. CDR3 DNA (partial): TGTGCCAGCAGCTTAGATACGGCAGGGGTGGGTGGC.

This clone is identified as medium-sized from frequency. The CDR3 extends 3 residues past the end of the read, so its final part is completed from the germline J gene. The J gene is TRBJ2-7, the V gene TRBV2; D possibly corresponds to TRBD1 (7 bases). The CDR3 runs 13 residues. Germline V gives CDR1 SNHLY, CDR2 FYNNEI. Trimming shortened V by 5 bases and J by 3 bases, and 11 bases separated the two germline ends. CDR3 bases read: TGTGCCAGCAGTTACAGGGGAGGCTACGAG. It is translated as CASSYRGGYE. The CDR3 in full is CASSYRGGYEQYF.

Comment on this clone: Sequencing ends 3 residues short of the CDR3 end; the germline J gene provides the rest. The chain carries TRBV5-5 and TRBJ2-7, with a tentative D call TRBD1 (5 bases). This CDR3 region has 15 residues. Germline V gene sequence: CDR1 SGHKS, CDR2 YYEKEE (reference sequence). V was clipped by 0 bases and J by 0 bases, with 10 bases between them. The CDR3 spells CASSLAGPRSYEQYF. The CDR3 bases that were read are TGTGCCAGCAGCTTGGCAGGGCCCCGCTCCTACGAG.

In the case of this clone: The germline gene is not matched at one end of the junction; a read error may be the cause. Read coverage stops 3 residues before the CDR3 terminus; the germline J gene supplies the remainder. Other DNA sequences in the same sample also yield this CDR3. This chain connects TRBV19 to TRBJ1-3; 10 bases are shared with TRBD1. The germline CDR1 and CDR2 sequences are LNHDA and SQIVND (reference sequence). The CDR3 is 13 residues long. The CDR3 here is CASRDRGADTIYF. The CDR3 bases that were read are TGCGCCAGTAGGGACAGGGGAGCTGACACC.

CDR3 DNA, as far as it was read: TGTGCCAGTATTGGGTGGGGGGGGCGTCAGGGTCATGGCAATCAGCCC. Translation: CASIGWGGRQGHGNQP. The full CDR3 protein reads CASIGWGGRQGHGNQPQHF. This chain connects TRBV19 to TRBJ1-5; possibly TRBD1 for D (6 bases). The observed sequence ends 3 residues before the CDR3 terminus, with the missing tail filled in from the germline J gene. V was shortened by 7 bases and J by 2 bases, with 27 bases between the two germline ends. The length of the CDR3 is 19 residues. Germline CDR1 and CDR2: LNHDA and SQIVND (reference sequence).

The CDR3 here is CASSSAISYNEQFF. The CDR3 bases that were read are TGTGCCAGCAGCTCTGCGATTTCCTACAATGAG. This chain joins TRBV7-9 and TRBJ2-1; D is uncertain. From the germline J gene comes the end of the CDR3, since the read stops 3 residues before it. The CDR3 runs to 14 residues. Germline CDR1 is SEHNR and CDR2 is FQNEAQ (reference sequence). V gave up 4 bases and J gave up 1 base, with 8 bases separating them.

This clone shows up as medium-sized by frequency. The observed sequence ends 3 residues before the CDR3 terminus, with the missing tail filled in from the germline J gene. The chain carries TRBV12-3 or TRBV12-4 and TRBJ1-5; TRBD1 matches at 7 bases. Germline trimming cut 7 bases from V and 0 bases from J; bases unmatched to any gene: 12. This CDR3 contains 17 residues. This CDR3 reads CASTPETGLYSNQPQHF. CDR3 bases read: TGTGCCAGCACACCTGAGACAGGGCTTTATAGCAATCAGCCC.

Note on this clone: The read comes to an end 3 residues before the CDR3 does, leaving the germline J gene to fill in the end. The V call is TRBV20-1, the J call TRBJ2-7; possibly TRBD2 for D (6 bases). This CDR3 is built from 12 residues. V was clipped by 2 bases and J by 6 bases, with 11 bases between them. Looked up from germline, CDR1 is DFQATT and CDR2 is SNEGSKA (reference sequence). The sequenced part of the CDR3 DNA is TGCAGTGCTAGACCGGGAGCGGGCGAG. Amino acids: CSARPGAGE. The whole CDR3 reads CSARPGAGEQYF.

This clone is labeled medium-sized based on frequency. The CDR3 end falls 3 residues outside the read, so it is completed with the germline J gene. The chain recombines TRBV6-2 or TRBV6-3 with TRBJ2-3; D is undetermined. CDR1 MNHEY and CDR2 SVGEGT come from the germline V gene. Deletions cut 4 bases from V and 3 bases from J, with 8 bases between. The CDR3 covers 13 residues. CDR3 DNA, as far as it was read: TGTGCCAGCAGTTTAGGGCAGACAGATACG. This sequence encodes CASSLGQTDT. The entire CDR3 is CASSLGQTDTQYF.

Points on this clone: The read terminates 3 residues before the CDR3 end, so the remaining end is supplied by the germline J gene. The J gene is TRBJ2-7, the V gene TRBV20-1; the D is unclear. V was cut by 1 base and J by 6 bases, with 7 bases left in between. The CDR3 runs 11 residues. Looked up from germline, CDR1 is DFQATT and CDR2 is SNEGSKA (reference sequence). CDR3 in amino acids: CSARAVVEQYF. The CDR3 bases that were read are TGCAGTGCTAGAGCGGTTGTCGAG.

According to its frequency, this clone is medium-sized. The missing CDR3 end, 3 residues past where the read stops, is filled in from the germline J gene. The rearrangement joins TRBV5-1 to TRBJ1-1, with 10 bases identical to TRBD1. J gave up 5 bases and V 4 bases, and 11 bases lay outside the gene matches. Per germline, CDR1 SGHRS and CDR2 YFSETQ. The CDR3 loop spans 16 amino acids. The sequenced CDR3 bases are TGCGCCAGCAGCCGGACCGGGACAGGGGTTGGAACTGAA. Amino acids: CASSRTGTGVGTE. The whole CDR3 sequence reads CASSRTGTGVGTEAFF.

In terms of frequency, this clone is medium-sized. The DNA ends 3 residues before the CDR3 does, and the rest of the CDR3 is filled in from the germline J gene. The rearrangement links TRBV2 to TRBJ2-1; tentatively, D is TRBD2 (6 bases). The CDR3 length is 16 residues. Germline V CDR1 and CDR2: SNHLY, FYNNEI. V lost 2 bases and J 4 bases, leaving 15 bases between the germline ends. Incomplete CDR3 DNA: TGTGCCAGCAGTGAATACGAGGGACTTGATTACAATGAG. Amino acid sequence: CASSEYEGLDYNE. The full-length CDR3 reads as CASSEYEGLDYNEQFF.

Note on this clone: Sequencing ends 3 residues short of the CDR3 end; the germline J gene provides the rest. This chain links TRBV18 with TRBJ1-1; possible D gene TRBD1, 5 bases. V was cut by 3 bases and J by 7 bases, with 12 bases left in between. CDR1 is KGHSH and CDR2 is LQKENI in the germline V gene. The CDR3 totals 13 residues. The CDR3 here is CASSPSGGDEAFF. The CDR3 bases that were read are TGTGCCAGCTCACCCAGCGGGGGGGATGAA.

Of note for this clone: The sequenced fragment ends 3 residues before the CDR3 boundary, so the rest is inferred from the germline J gene. The chain couples TRBV10-2 to TRBJ1-2; D is unclear. The CDR3 sequence is 11 residues long. Per the germline V gene, CDR1 is WSHSY and CDR2 is SAAADI. Trimming pared 3 bases from V and 4 bases from J, leaving 3 bases between. Incomplete CDR3 DNA: TGCGCCAGCAGTGACAGCTATGGC. Translating gives CASSDSYG. The whole CDR3 protein reads CASSDSYGYTF.

By frequency, this clone is medium-sized. Read coverage stops 3 residues before the CDR3 terminus; the germline J gene supplies the remainder. The rearrangement joins TRBV11-2 to TRBJ2-2; tentative D call: TRBD1 (5 bases). Germline CDR1 reads SGHAT; CDR2 reads FQNNGV. The CDR3 runs 14 residues. V lost 3 bases and J 1 base, leaving 6 bases between the germline ends. Incomplete CDR3 DNA: TGTGCCAGCAGCTTCAGGGTGAACACCGGGGAG. Translated, it gives CASSFRVNTGE. The complete CDR3 reads CASSFRVNTGELFF.

In terms of frequency, this clone is medium-sized. The CDR3 end is not reached by the read, which stops 3 residues before it; the germline J gene fills it in. The gene calls are TRBV20-1 and TRBJ2-3; D is unresolved. Per the germline V gene, CDR1 is DFQATT and CDR2 is SNEGSKA (reference sequence). This CDR3 is built from 11 residues. With 1 base removed from V and 4 bases from J, the gap between germline ends came to 3 bases. The CDR3 sequence is CSARAADTQYF. The DNA read from the CDR3 is TGCAGTGCTAGAGCTGCAGATACG.

With regard to this clone: The read stops 3 residues short of the end of the CDR3; the missing end is completed from the germline J gene. This chain joins TRBV20-1 and TRBJ2-5; TRBD1 might be the D (5 bases). Trimming left V 0 bases short and J 2 bases short, with 10 bases between. CDR1 and CDR2 from the germline V gene are DFQATT and SNEGSKA (reference sequence). CDR3 length: 14 residues. CDR3 in amino acids: CSARDGGAQETQYF. The covered CDR3 bases are TGCAGTGCTAGAGATGGTGGGGCGCAAGAGACC.

The CDR3 DNA, read in part, is TGTGCCAGCAGTGAAGAGGGAGGGGTGGGCTACAATGAG. Amino acids: CASSEEGGVGYNE. The complete CDR3 protein is CASSEEGGVGYNEQFF. The rearrangement uses TRBV6-1 and TRBJ2-1, with 7 bases aligning to TRBD2. Read data end 3 residues before the CDR3 end; the end is taken from the germline J gene. V trimming: 1 base; J trimming: 3 bases; junction bases outside the gene matches: 6. The CDR3 is made up of 16 amino acids. CDR1 and CDR2 from the germline V gene are MNHNS and SASEGT.

Judged by frequency, this clone is medium-sized. The read ends 3 residues before the CDR3 terminus; that terminus is restored from the germline J gene. The chain has TRBV18 and TRBJ1-1, with 7 positions matching TRBD1. The CDR3 extends over 12 amino acids. V dropped 6 bases and J dropped 7; count of bases not matched to a gene: 5. The germline V gene encodes CDR1 KGHSH and CDR2 LQKENI. Incomplete CDR3 DNA: TGTGCCAGCTCGCCTACAGGGGATGAA. It codes for CASSPTGDE. The CDR3 in its entirety is CASSPTGDEAFF.

Turning to this clone: The CDR3 end is not reached by the read, which stops 3 residues before it; the germline J gene fills it in. The chain joins TRBV28 to TRBJ1-5, with 10 bases identical to TRBD1. This CDR3 is built from 16 residues. Trimming took 6 bases from V and 7 from J; bases not matched to a gene: 12. The germline CDR1 and CDR2 sequences are MDHEN and SYDVKM. CDR3 amino acids: CASRSPGTGVGQPQHF. The CDR3 bases that were read are TGTGCCAGCAGGAGTCCCGGGACAGGGGTTGGGCAGCCC.

CDR3 sequence: CASSSTSGRETQYF. Partial CDR3 DNA: TGTGCCAGCAGCTCGACTAGCGGGAGGGAGACC. The chain joins TRBV11-2 to TRBJ2-5; TRBD2 agrees at 13 bases. The CDR3 end is not reached by the read, which stops 3 residues before it; the germline J gene fills it in. The CDR3 runs 14 residues. V gave up 4 bases and J gave up 5 bases; unmatched junction bases: 1. The V gene's germline CDR1 is SGHAT and CDR2 FQNNGV.